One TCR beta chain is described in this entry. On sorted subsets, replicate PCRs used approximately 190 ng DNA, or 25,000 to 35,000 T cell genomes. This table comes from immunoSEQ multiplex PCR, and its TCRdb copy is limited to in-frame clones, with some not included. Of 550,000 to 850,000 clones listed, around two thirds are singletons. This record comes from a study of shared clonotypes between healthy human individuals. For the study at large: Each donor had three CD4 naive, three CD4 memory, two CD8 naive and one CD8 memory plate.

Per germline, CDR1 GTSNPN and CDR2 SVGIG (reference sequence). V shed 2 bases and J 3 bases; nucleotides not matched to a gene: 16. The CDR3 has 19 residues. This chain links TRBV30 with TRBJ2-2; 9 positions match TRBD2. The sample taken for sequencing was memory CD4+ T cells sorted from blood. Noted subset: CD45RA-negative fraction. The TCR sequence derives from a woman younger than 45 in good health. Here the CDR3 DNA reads TGTGCCTGGAGTAATCGGGGCGGGAGGGCACGGGAGGACACCGGGGAGCTGTTTTTT. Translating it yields CAWSNRGGRAREDTGELFF.